The sequence of this T cell receptor beta chain was determined in a study of radiation and T cells in renal cell carcinoma. Whole-study findings and limits: Without pretreatment biopsies, baseline tumor clonotype presence was undetermined. From baseline, blood top tumor clonotypes peaked at 2 weeks post-radiation.

Clones were read by immunoSEQ multiplex PCR, and TCRdb kept only the in-frame ones, dropping some. The sample holds under 200,000 clones; about nine tenths are singletons and the top ten take 11%. With respect to this clone: The antigen remains undetermined.

As for time point: blood 4 weeks post-SBRT, at nephrectomy. The treatment: 15 Gy SBRT to primary tumor, nephrectomy 4 weeks later. Nephrectomy followed 15 Gy stereotactic body radiation by 4 weeks. Clear cell pathology was present in this patient's renal cell carcinoma. This CDR3 region has 14 residues. From germline, CDR1 is SGDLS and CDR2 YYNGEE. Trimming left V 0 bases short and J 0 bases short, with 4 bases between. This sample comprised blood, obtained from a patient whose treatment included radiotherapy and nephrectomy. The sequence was obtained from a woman between 45 and 60 years old with renal cell carcinoma. The chain uses TRBV9 and TRBJ2-1; D unresolved. CDR3 bases: TGTGCCAGCAGCGTAGAGCCCTCCTACAATGAGCAGTTCTTC. Its translation: CASSVEPSYNEQFF.